A single sample gave rise to the 12 T cell receptor beta chains below, sequenced in a study of cytomegalovirus exposure and HLA in healthy donors (dated by TCRdb to about 2017). The protocol used for the library was the immunoSEQ multiplex PCR assay. For the multiplex PCR, a mixture combining 60 forward primers for TCR Vbeta segments and 13 reverse primers for TCR Jbeta segments was used. Sourced from immuneACCESS, this table was stored by TCRdb with only in-frame sequences that have V and J called. A share of the clones is absent; for the studies checked, an unresolved V gene accounts for under half, and the remainder has no known explanation. This sample gives around 120,000 clones in total; 80% of them show up just once. 8% to 9% of the sample lies in the top ten. The material sequenced was PBMCs. All receptors derive from a female donor in good health and CMV-seropositive.

V usage is TRBV7-9 and J usage is TRBJ2-5; D is perhaps TRBD1 (6 bases). CDR1 and CDR2 from the germline V gene are SEHNR and FQNEAQ (reference sequence). The ends were cut back, 2 bases at V and 7 bases at J, with 20 bases in the middle. The CDR3 consists of 16 residues. CDR3 sequence reads: CASSLIQGPLHGTQYF. CDR3 nucleotides: TGTGCCAGCAGCTTAATCCAGGGGCCGCTCCATGGGACCCAGTACTTC. The variable domain in full, completed from reference TRBV7-9 and TRBJ2-5, reads DTGVSQNPRHKITKRGQNVTFRCDPISEHNRLYWYRQTLGQGPEFLTYFQNEAQLEKSRLLSDRFSAERPKGSFSTLEIQRTEQGDSAMYLCASSLIQGPLHGTQYFGPGTRLLVL.

The V gene is TRBV6-5, the J gene TRBJ2-1; D is undetermined. The germline CDR1 and CDR2 sequences are MNHEY and SVGAGI. This CDR3 comprises 11 residues. V lost 11 bases to trimming and J lost 9 bases, with 14 bases between them. This CDR3 is CAAKVGGEQFF. The CDR3 DNA reads TGTGCCGCAAAGGTTGGCGGTGAGCAGTTCTTC.

V is TRBV6-1 and J is TRBJ2-1; TRBD2 matches 13 bases. The germline gives CDR1 MNHNS, CDR2 SASEGT. The trim removed 6 bases at V and 5 bases at J, leaving 4 bases unmatched. The CDR3 loop spans 15 amino acids. CDR3: CASSAGTSGNNEQFF. The CDR3 region has the DNA TGTGCCAGCAGCGCCGGGACTAGCGGGAACAATGAGCAGTTCTTC.

This clone was seen just once. The chain recombines TRBV4-2 with TRBJ2-1, with TRBD2 identical over 12 bases. The CDR3 length is 17 residues. The J segment lost 8 bases and the V segment lost 0 bases, leaving 8 bases of the junction unmatched. Germline lookup yields CDR1 LGHNA and CDR2 YNFKEQ. CDR3: CASSQDRASGGADEQFF. As DNA, the CDR3 is TGTGCCAGCAGCCAAGATAGGGCTAGCGGGGGGGCAGATGAGCAGTTCTTC.

The rearrangement joins TRBV15 to TRBJ2-1; 12 bases map to TRBD2. The germline V gene encodes CDR1 LNHNV and CDR2 YYDKDF (reference sequence). The junction had 3 bases not matched to a gene; V was cut back by 9 bases and J by 6 bases. This CDR3 comprises 13 residues. For the CDR3, the DNA is TGTGCCACAACTAGCGGGGGGCTCAATGAGCAGTTCTTC. Its protein is CATTSGGLNEQFF.

The rearrangement joins TRBV2 to TRBJ1-4, with 7 bases identical to TRBD1. V lost 2 bases, J lost 7 bases, and 13 bases stayed unmatched. In germline, CDR1 is SNHLY, CDR2 FYNNEI. CDR3 length equals 17 residues. The CDR3 region is CASSEKEQGRFGEKLFF. The CDR3 DNA sequence: TGTGCCAGCAGTGAAAAGGAACAGGGGAGGTTCGGTGAAAAACTGTTTTTT.

The CDR3, as DNA: TGTGCCTGGACCTCGGCGGGGAGCCTCTCTGGAAACACCATATATTTT. Protein: CAWTSAGSLSGNTIYF. The rearrangement joins TRBV30 to TRBJ1-3; D remains unclear. V gave up 4 bases and J gave up 0 bases, with 16 bases separating them. CDR3 length: 16 residues. CDR1 GTSNPN and CDR2 SVGIG come from the germline V gene (reference sequence).

A remark on this clone: One end of the junction fails to match germline, which may point to a read error. The genes are TRBV5-8 and TRBJ1-4; D is perhaps TRBD1 (5 bases). Germline V lookup: CDR1 SGHTS, CDR2 YDEGEE. The CDR3 extends over 15 amino acids. The CDR3 region has the DNA TGTGCCAGCAGATTGGGACTTTCAACTAATGAAAAACTGTTTTTT. It encodes CASRLGLSTNEKLFF.

The V call is TRBV5-1, the J call TRBJ2-7; 12 nucleotides align to TRBD2. The CDR3 sequence is 17 residues long. V trimming: 2 bases; J trimming: 3 bases; junction bases outside the gene matches: 9. Germline loops: CDR1 SGHRS, CDR2 YFSETQ. The CDR3 DNA reads TGCGCCAGCAGCTTACGAGGGTCGACTAGCGGGGGCTACGAGCAGTACTTC. It encodes CASSLRGSTSGGYEQYF.

This clone was detected only once. The CDR3 DNA reads as TGTGCCAGCACTCGTTTCCCCGGGACTAGCACAGATACGCAGTATTTT. It yields the protein CASTRFPGTSTDTQYF. The V and J genes are TRBV7-2 and TRBJ2-3; D is perhaps TRBD2 (6 bases). Germline assignment: CDR1 SGHTA and CDR2 FQGNSA. V was clipped by 7 bases and J by 0 bases, with 17 bases between them. This CDR3 is built from 16 residues.

The chain joins TRBV30 to TRBJ1-1; 8 nucleotides match TRBD1. Trimming took 7 bases from V and 8 from J; bases not matched to a gene: 6. The CDR3 spans 11 residues. Germline V lookup: CDR1 GTSNPN, CDR2 SVGIG (reference sequence). CDR3 in amino acids: CASTQGVEAFF. In nucleotides, the CDR3 is TGTGCCTCTACACAGGGGGTGGAAGCTTTCTTT.

The V call is TRBV28, the J call TRBJ1-2; 9 bases match TRBD1. V dropped 7 bases and J dropped 4; count of bases not matched to a gene: 10. There are 15 residues in the CDR3. CDR1 and CDR2 (germline): MDHEN, SYDVKM. The CDR3 here is CASTGQGTGRYGYTF. CDR3 nucleotide sequence: TGTGCCAGCACGGGACAGGGTACAGGACGCTATGGCTACACCTTC.